The next 28 T cell receptor beta chains were all read from a single sample in a study of cytomegalovirus exposure and HLA in healthy donors. A multiplex PCR was run with 60 Vbeta primers and 13 Jbeta primers. The protocol was immunoSEQ multiplex PCR, while the TCRdb copy is restricted to in-frame clones and leaves out a portion. The sample has 90,000 to 150,000 clones, roughly 70% seen once. Sequencing was performed on PBMCs. The source of these receptors is a woman between 35 and 50 years old in good health and CMV-seronegative.

The chain joins TRBV27 to TRBJ2-7; D might be TRBD2 (6 bases). There are 13 residues in the CDR3. Trimming cost V 4 bases and J 3 bases, with 10 bases left between them. CDR1 and CDR2 from the germline V gene are MNHEY and SMNVEV (reference sequence). CDR3 in amino acids: CASSSLGSYEQYF. The CDR3 DNA sequence: TGTGCCAGCAGTTCCCTCGGGAGCTACGAGCAGTACTTC.

This clone was recorded only once. The CDR3 loop reads CASSYRPGTGSDTQYF. In DNA form, the CDR3 reads TGTGCCAGCAGTTACCGTCCCGGGACAGGGTCAGATACGCAGTATTTT. The genes are TRBV6-5 and TRBJ2-3; 9 positions match TRBD1. This CDR3 region has 16 residues. Germline values: CDR1 MNHEY, CDR2 SVGAGI. Trimming removed 2 bases from V and 4 bases from J; junction bases left unmatched: 7.

Of note for this clone: Germline is not matched at one junction end, which may reflect a read error. V and J are TRBV30 and TRBJ1-2; D is possibly TRBD1 (6 bases). This CDR3 has 12 amino acids. Germline V CDR1 and CDR2: GTSNPN, SVGIG (reference sequence). The CDR3 bases are TGTGCCTGGTGGGTAGGGGGATTTGGCTGCACCTTC. It encodes CAWWVGGFGCTF.

This chain joins TRBV28 and TRBJ2-7, with 7 bases matching TRBD1. Germline V lookup: CDR1 MDHEN, CDR2 SYDVKM. CDR3 length equals 11 residues. Unmatched junction bases numbered 1, after V lost 4 bases and J lost 7 bases. Here the CDR3 reads CASSSTGEQYF. The CDR3, as DNA: TGTGCCAGCAGTTCGACAGGGGAGCAGTACTTC.

This chain links TRBV29-1 with TRBJ1-2; D is unresolved. Trimming left V 4 bases short and J 12 bases short, with 18 bases between. Looked up from germline, CDR1 is SQVTM and CDR2 is ANQGSEA. This CDR3 is built from 12 residues. The CDR3 is CSVGWGGFNNTF. The CDR3, as DNA: TGCAGCGTTGGATGGGGAGGATTTAACAACACCTTC. The variable domain in full, with the rest retrieved from reference TRBV29-1 and TRBJ1-2, is SAVISQKPSRDICQRGTSLTIQCQVDSQVTMMFWYRQQPGQSLTLIATANQGSEATYESGFVIDKFPISRPNLTFSTLTVSNMSPEDSSIYLCSVGWGGFNNTFGSGTRLTVV.

V usage is TRBV2 and J usage is TRBJ2-3; TRBD2 is a possible D gene (7 bases). CDR1 SNHLY and CDR2 FYNNEI come from the germline V gene. V lost 1 base to trimming and J lost 0 bases, with 11 bases between them. There are 16 residues in the CDR3. CDR3 loop: CASSEGGGASTDTQYF. Here the CDR3 DNA reads TGTGCCAGCAGTGAAGGTGGGGGGGCGAGCACAGATACGCAGTATTTT.

CDR3 sequence reads: CATGQGIESGELFF. CDR3 nucleotides: TGTGCCACCGGACAGGGTATCGAGTCCGGGGAGCTGTTTTTT. The chain couples TRBV10-3 to TRBJ2-2; 8 nucleotides agree with TRBD1. The V gene end was trimmed by 10 bases and the J gene end by 6 bases; junction bases not matched to a gene: 10. The germline V gene encodes CDR1 ENHRY and CDR2 SYGVKD. The CDR3 consists of 14 residues.

This chain connects TRBV5-7 to TRBJ2-2, with 9 bases lining up with TRBD2. TRBV5-7 is noted as an ORF with a role that remains uncertain. Trimming at V came to 0 bases and at J to 1 base, leaving 1 base not matched to a gene. The CDR3 is made up of 16 amino acids. CDR3 loop: CASSLASGENTGELFF. CDR3 nucleotide sequence: TGTGCCAGCAGCTTGGCTAGCGGGGAGAACACCGGGGAGCTGTTTTTT.

This chain uses TRBV12-5 with TRBJ1-6, with 8 bases identical to TRBD1. The J segment lost 0 bases and the V segment lost 5 bases, leaving 9 bases of the junction unmatched. The CDR3 is 18 amino acids. Germline V lookup: CDR1 LGHNT, CDR2 FRNRAP. The CDR3 is CASGPGGQESSYNSPLHF. The CDR3 DNA follows: TGTGCTAGTGGTCCGGGGGGACAGGAAAGCTCCTATAATTCACCCCTCCACTTT.

This sequence joins TRBV4-3 and TRBJ1-2; possible D gene TRBD1, 5 bases. The germline V gene encodes CDR1 LGHNA and CDR2 YSLEER. This CDR3 has 20 amino acids. Trimming removed 1 base from V and 5 bases from J, with 29 bases in between. The CDR3 loop reads CASSQGNPRGGSNKPYGYTF. Written as DNA, the CDR3 is TGCGCCAGCAGCCAAGGCAATCCTCGGGGGGGGAGCAATAAACCTTATGGCTACACCTTC.

The chain couples TRBV10-3 to TRBJ1-5; TRBD1 aligns across 8 bases. The V and J ends lost 6 bases and 6 bases, in that order; junction bases with no gene match: 7. In germline, CDR1 is ENHRY, CDR2 SYGVKD. This CDR3 is 14 amino acids long. The CDR3 DNA reads as TGTGCCATCAGGGACAGGGAGCACGGTCAGCCCCAGCATTTT. Protein sequence: CAIRDREHGQPQHF.

The V gene is TRBV7-3, the J gene TRBJ2-3; a possible D gene is TRBD2 (6 bases). Trimming removed 5 bases from V and 4 bases from J, with 13 bases in between. There are 14 residues in the CDR3. Per germline, CDR1 SGHTA and CDR2 FQGTGA. The CDR3 DNA is TGTGCCAGCAGCAAACTAGCTTGGGCAGATACGCAGTATTTT. It translates to CASSKLAWADTQYF.

This chain links TRBV6-1 with TRBJ2-7; TRBD2 agrees at 7 bases. V trimming: 3 bases; J trimming: 0 bases; junction bases outside the gene matches: 5. CDR1 and CDR2 from the germline V gene are MNHNS and SASEGT. This CDR3 contains 15 residues. The DNA of the CDR3 is TGTGCCAGCAGTGAGGCCGGGGGGAGCTCCTACGAGCAGTACTTC. It codes for CASSEAGGSSYEQYF.

V usage is TRBV6-1 and J usage is TRBJ2-5; TRBD1 is a possible D gene (5 bases). Gene TRBJ2-7 matches the end of the DNA better, so the J call may be wrong. Germline CDR1 reads MNHNS; CDR2 reads SASEGT. The CDR3 covers 14 residues. This CDR3 is CASSALTESYEQYF. In DNA, the CDR3 is TGTGCCAGCAGTGCCCTGACAGAGAGCTACGAGCAGTACTTC.

The chain uses TRBV7-3 and TRBJ1-2; 12 bases are a match to TRBD1. Germline V lookup: CDR1 SGHTA, CDR2 FQGTGA. With 5 bases clipped from V and 7 bases from J, the junction kept 5 bases outside the gene matches. The CDR3 contains 14 residues. CDR3 amino acids: CASSTGQGAGGYTF. CDR3 coding DNA: TGTGCCAGCAGCACGGGACAGGGGGCAGGTGGCTACACCTTC.

The rearrangement uses TRBV2 and TRBJ2-7; 11 nucleotides align to TRBD1. The junction had 6 bases not matched to a gene; V was cut back by 7 bases and J by 4 bases. Germline V gene data show CDR1 as SNHLY and CDR2 as FYNNEI. The CDR3 runs 14 residues. In DNA, the CDR3 is TGTGCCAGCAAGGACAGGGGGCGCGCGTACGAGCAGTACTTC. Translating it yields CASKDRGRAYEQYF.

This chain links TRBV7-2 with TRBJ2-5; tentative D call: TRBD1 (6 bases). The ends were cut back, 5 bases at V and 5 bases at J, with 15 bases in the middle. The CDR3 has 14 residues. The germline gives CDR1 SGHTA, CDR2 FQGNSA. CDR3 sequence (DNA): TGTGCCAGCAGCCCTATGGGGGCCGCGGAGACCCAGTACTTC. This encodes CASSPMGAAETQYF.

The chain links TRBV12-5 to TRBJ1-5, with D maybe TRBD1 (5 bases). Germline lookup yields CDR1 LGHNT and CDR2 FRNRAP. V shed 3 bases and J shed 10 bases, with 10 bases lying between them. The CDR3 contains 12 residues. The CDR3 here is CASGFAQGPQHF. CDR3 DNA sequence: TGTGCTAGTGGTTTTGCGCAGGGTCCCCAGCATTTT.

CDR3: CASSFRDSNQPQHF. The CDR3, as DNA: TGTGCCAGCAGCTTCAGGGATAGCAATCAGCCCCAGCATTTT. The J gene is TRBJ1-5, the V gene TRBV7-9, with D tentatively TRBD1 (5 bases). The germline gives CDR1 SEHNR, CDR2 FQNEAQ (reference sequence). The ends were cut back, 3 bases at V and 0 bases at J, with 6 bases in the middle. The CDR3 loop spans 14 amino acids. The variable domain in full, with the rest retrieved from reference TRBV7-9 and TRBJ1-5, is DTGVSQNPRHKITKRGQNVTFRCDPISEHNRLYWYRQTLGQGPEFLTYFQNEAQLEKSRLLSDRFSAERPKGSFSTLEIQRTEQGDSAMYLCASSFRDSNQPQHFGDGTRLSIL.

The V gene is TRBV6-6, the J gene TRBJ1-1; weak D call: TRBD1 (5 bases). Germline loops: CDR1 MNHNY, CDR2 SVGAGI (reference sequence). The CDR3 runs to 15 residues. The ends were cut back, 6 bases at V and 1 base at J, with 15 bases in the middle. This CDR3 reads CASSTSGSQNTEAFF. CDR3 DNA: TGTGCCAGCAGCACTTCAGGGTCCCAGAACACTGAAGCTTTCTTT.

The genes are TRBV19 and TRBJ2-7; 9 bases are shared with TRBD2. With V trimmed by 3 bases and J by 1 base, 1 base remained unmatched. Germline-derived CDR1 and CDR2 are LNHDA and SQIVND (reference sequence). CDR3 length: 14 residues. CDR3 residues: CASSMTSGSYEQYF. The CDR3 coding sequence is TGTGCCAGTAGTATGACTAGCGGTTCCTACGAGCAGTACTTC.

The chain recombines TRBV7-2 with TRBJ2-3, with 11 bases lining up with TRBD2. V gave up 5 bases and J gave up 5 bases; unmatched junction bases: 18. CDR1 is SGHTA, CDR2 FQGNSA, per germline. The CDR3 length is 19 residues. CDR3 amino acids: CASSPRGVAGGPVGDTQYF. The CDR3 region has the DNA TGTGCCAGCAGCCCGCGGGGGGTAGCGGGGGGGCCAGTGGGAGATACGCAGTATTTT.

The V gene is TRBV7-3, the J gene TRBJ2-3, with D possibly matching TRBD1 (5 bases). The CDR3 length is 15 residues. Germline V lookup: CDR1 SGHTA, CDR2 FQGTGA. Trimming shortened V by 5 bases and J by 4 bases, and 16 bases separated the two germline ends. The CDR3 loop is CASSPTVGRADTQYF. DNA of the CDR3: TGTGCCAGCAGCCCAACGGTGGGCAGGGCAGATACGCAGTATTTT.

This chain connects TRBV27 to TRBJ2-7; 9 bases line up with TRBD2. The CDR3 loop spans 15 amino acids. The V and J ends lost 2 bases and 2 bases, in that order; junction bases with no gene match: 4. Germline assignment: CDR1 MNHEY and CDR2 SMNVEV (reference sequence). CDR3 loop: CASSLVGGRAYEQYF. The CDR3 DNA reads TGTGCCAGCAGTTTAGTGGGCGGGAGGGCCTACGAGCAGTACTTC.

This clone was seen only once. CDR3 nucleotides: TGCGCCAGCAGCTCTCTAGGGACAGGGGGAGAGACCCAGTACTTC. Its protein product is CASSSLGTGGETQYF. This chain connects TRBV5-1 to TRBJ2-5, with 11 bases that match TRBD1. This CDR3 has 15 residues. CDR1 is SGHRS, CDR2 YFSETQ, per germline. Trimming removed 3 bases from V and 4 bases from J; junction bases left unmatched: 5.

The chain combines TRBV6-1 with TRBJ1-2; the D gene is possibly TRBD1 (5 bases). CDR1 MNHNS and CDR2 SASEGT come from the germline V gene. The CDR3 sequence is 14 residues long. Trimming stripped 2 bases from V and 4 bases from J, with 11 bases between. The CDR3 coding sequence is TGTGCCAGCAGTGAATATTATGGGGCCTATGGCTACACCTTC. It specifies CASSEYYGAYGYTF.

The V gene is TRBV4-3, the J gene TRBJ1-1; the D gene is possibly TRBD1 (5 bases). The CDR3 runs 16 residues. CDR1 LGHNA and CDR2 YSLEER come from the germline V gene. Trimming left V 1 base short and J 1 base short, with 13 bases between. The CDR3 loop is CASSQVSGLRNTEAFF. DNA of the CDR3: TGCGCCAGCAGCCAAGTGTCAGGGTTACGGAACACTGAAGCTTTCTTT.

V and J are TRBV4-3 and TRBJ1-2, with D perhaps TRBD1 (6 bases). Trimming shortened V by 0 bases and J by 0 bases, and 11 bases separated the two germline ends. The CDR3 runs to 16 residues. Germline CDR1 LGHNA, CDR2 YSLEER. The CDR3 region is CASSQDGGAANYGYTF. CDR3 coding DNA: TGCGCCAGCAGCCAAGATGGGGGCGCAGCTAACTATGGCTACACCTTC.